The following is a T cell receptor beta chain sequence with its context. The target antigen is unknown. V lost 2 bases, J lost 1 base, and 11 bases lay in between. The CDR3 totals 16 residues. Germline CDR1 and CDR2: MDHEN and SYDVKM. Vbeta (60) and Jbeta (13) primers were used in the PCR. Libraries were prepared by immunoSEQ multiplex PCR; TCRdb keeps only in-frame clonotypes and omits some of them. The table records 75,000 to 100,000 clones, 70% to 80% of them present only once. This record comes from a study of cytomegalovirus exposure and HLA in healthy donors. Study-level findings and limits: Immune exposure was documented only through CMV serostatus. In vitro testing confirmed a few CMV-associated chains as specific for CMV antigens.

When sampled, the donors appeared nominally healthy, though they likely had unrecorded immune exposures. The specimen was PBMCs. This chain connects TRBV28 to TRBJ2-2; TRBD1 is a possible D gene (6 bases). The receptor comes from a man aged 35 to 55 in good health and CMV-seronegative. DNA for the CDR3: TGTGCCAGCAGTTTAGCCACAGGGCGGAACACCGGGGAGCTGTTTTTT. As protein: CASSLATGRNTGELFF.